Listed below are T cell receptor beta chains from one sample, sequenced in a study of cytomegalovirus exposure and HLA in healthy donors. Measured with immunoSEQ multiplex PCR; TCRdb has only the in-frame clones, and not every one. The profile shows approximately 160,000 clones, roughly 72% of them singletons. The material sequenced was PBMCs. All receptors come from a woman aged 40-49 years in good health and CMV-seronegative. Each CDR3 is given with its conserved first and last residue. Each record gives: J gene, clone size, V gene, D gene, CDR3 protein, CDR3 DNA. The D gene is left open where the match is weak. Size is omitted from some rows. Given values are once, few, many or a class for expanded clones.

j_gene: TRBJ1-1; abundance: .; v_gene: TRBV9; d_gene: .; CDR3aa: CASSVEAPRGNTEAFF; CDR3nt: TGTGCCAGCAGCGTAGAAGCACCCCGGGGGAACACTGAAGCTTTCTTT
j_gene: TRBJ1-3; abundance: .; v_gene: TRBV30; d_gene: .; CDR3aa: CAWGRVSNTIYF; CDR3nt: TGTGCCTGGGGGAGGGTTTCGAACACCATATATTTT
j_gene: TRBJ2-5; abundance: .; v_gene: TRBV5-8; d_gene: TRBD1; CDR3aa: CASSITGTGEETQYF; CDR3nt: TGTGCCAGCAGCATCACCGGGACAGGGGAAGAGACCCAGTACTTC
j_gene: TRBJ1-3; abundance: once; v_gene: TRBV5-1; d_gene: TRBD1; CDR3aa: CASSRQGSSGNTIYF; CDR3nt: TGCGCCAGCAGCCGACAGGGGAGCTCTGGAAACACCATATATTTT
j_gene: TRBJ2-7; abundance: .; v_gene: TRBV28; d_gene: TRBD1; CDR3aa: CASSLGDRAWEQYF; CDR3nt: TGTGCCAGCAGTTTAGGGGACAGGGCTTGGGAGCAGTACTTC
j_gene: TRBJ2-1; abundance: once; v_gene: TRBV5-1; d_gene: .; CDR3aa: CASSWLGGAYNEQFF; CDR3nt: TGCGCCAGCAGCTGGTTAGGAGGAGCCTACAATGAGCAGTTCTTC
j_gene: TRBJ2-7; abundance: few; v_gene: TRBV5-6; d_gene: TRBD1; CDR3aa: CASSQLPTGKSSYEQYF; CDR3nt: TGTGCCAGCAGCCAGTTACCGACAGGGAAGAGCAGTTACGAGCAGTACTTC
j_gene: TRBJ1-4; abundance: .; v_gene: TRBV18; d_gene: TRBD1; CDR3aa: CASSPSGTGGPTNEKLFF; CDR3nt: TGTGCCAGCTCACCGTCCGGGACAGGGGGCCCAACTAATGAAAAACTGTTTTTT
j_gene: TRBJ1-5; abundance: .; v_gene: TRBV2; d_gene: .; CDR3aa: CASSENNPNQPQHF; CDR3nt: TGTGCCAGCAGTGAGAACAACCCCAATCAGCCCCAGCATTTT
j_gene: TRBJ1-2; abundance: once; v_gene: TRBV19; d_gene: TRBD1; CDR3aa: CASSMGDRVRPSF; CDR3nt: TGTGCCAGTAGTATGGGGGACAGGGTCCGCCCTTCATTC
j_gene: TRBJ2-1; abundance: .; v_gene: TRBV27; d_gene: .; CDR3aa: CATRLGGYNEQFF; CDR3nt: TGTGCCACCAGACTAGGAGGCTACAATGAGCAGTTCTTC
j_gene: TRBJ2-7; abundance: .; v_gene: TRBV7-6; d_gene: .; CDR3aa: CASSQGGEQYF; CDR3nt: TGTGCCAGCAGCCAGGGGGGCGAGCAGTACTTC
j_gene: TRBJ2-2; abundance: .; v_gene: TRBV13; d_gene: TRBD1; CDR3aa: CASSKTNRAGGYTGELFF; CDR3nt: TGTGCCAGCAGCAAAACTAATCGGGCAGGGGGTTACACCGGGGAGCTGTTTTTT
j_gene: TRBJ2-1; abundance: .; v_gene: TRBV11-3; d_gene: TRBD2; CDR3aa: CASSLDLARASGRDDEQFF; CDR3nt: TGTGCCAGCAGCTTAGATCTGGCACGGGCTAGCGGGAGGGACGATGAGCAGTTCTTC
j_gene: TRBJ2-7; abundance: .; v_gene: TRBV6-1; d_gene: TRBD2; CDR3aa: CASTLTSGTSEQYF; CDR3nt: TGTGCCAGCACCTTGACTAGCGGGACTAGCGAGCAGTACTTC
j_gene: TRBJ2-3; abundance: few; v_gene: TRBV7-8; d_gene: TRBD1; CDR3aa: CASSPRDRGTPDTQYF; CDR3nt: TGTGCCAGCAGCCCCAGGGACAGGGGAACGCCAGATACGCAGTATTTT
j_gene: TRBJ2-1; abundance: .; v_gene: TRBV5-1; d_gene: .; CDR3aa: CASSSLAWVKDEQFF; CDR3nt: TGCGCCAGCAGCTCCCTAGCGTGGGTTAAGGATGAGCAGTTCTTC
j_gene: TRBJ2-3; abundance: once; v_gene: TRBV2; d_gene: TRBD1; CDR3aa: CASRVGQGTSFDTQYF; CDR3nt: TGTGCCAGCAGAGTAGGACAGGGCACTTCCTTCGATACGCAGTATTTT
j_gene: TRBJ1-1; abundance: few; v_gene: TRBV5-4; d_gene: .; CDR3aa: CASSSRQVDMQAFF; CDR3nt: TGTGCCAGCAGCTCCCGACAGGTTGATATGCAAGCTTTCTTT
j_gene: TRBJ2-7; abundance: .; v_gene: TRBV28; d_gene: .; CDR3aa: CASTSSYEQYF; CDR3nt: TGTGCCAGCACGAGCTCCTACGAGCAGTACTTC
j_gene: TRBJ1-2; abundance: .; v_gene: TRBV20-1; d_gene: .; CDR3aa: CSASGEHGYTF; CDR3nt: TGCAGTGCTAGTGGGGAGCATGGCTACACCTTC
j_gene: TRBJ2-1; abundance: few; v_gene: TRBV6-6; d_gene: TRBD1; CDR3aa: CAGGTGYNEQFF; CDR3nt: TGTGCCGGCGGGACAGGGTACAATGAGCAGTTCTTC
j_gene: TRBJ1-5; abundance: .; v_gene: TRBV29-1; d_gene: TRBD1; CDR3aa: CSVLLTGGNQPQHF; CDR3nt: TGCAGCGTTCTCCTGACAGGGGGCAATCAGCCCCAGCATTTT
j_gene: TRBJ1-4; abundance: .; v_gene: TRBV9; d_gene: .; CDR3aa: CASSVQGNEKLFF; CDR3nt: TGTGCCAGCAGCGTACAGGGGAATGAAAAACTGTTTTTT
j_gene: TRBJ1-5; abundance: .; v_gene: TRBV28; d_gene: .; CDR3aa: CATSPGGAGNYQPQHF; CDR3nt: TGTGCCACCTCACCCGGCGGGGCAGGGAATTATCAGCCCCAGCATTTT
j_gene: TRBJ2-7; abundance: .; v_gene: TRBV4-1; d_gene: TRBD2; CDR3aa: CASSKDKREGFLQPYEQYF; CDR3nt: TGCGCCAGCAGCAAGGATAAGCGGGAGGGCTTCCTCCAACCTTACGAGCAGTACTTC
j_gene: TRBJ2-1; abundance: .; v_gene: TRBV27; d_gene: TRBD1; CDR3aa: CASSLTGTGLSEQFF; CDR3nt: TGTGCCAGCAGTTTAACCGGGACAGGGTTATCTGAGCAGTTCTTC
j_gene: TRBJ2-5; abundance: .; v_gene: TRBV11-3; d_gene: .; CDR3aa: CASSLVPASRQETQYF; CDR3nt: TGTGCCAGCAGCTTAGTGCCGGCTAGCCGACAAGAGACCCAGTACTTC
j_gene: TRBJ2-2; abundance: .; v_gene: TRBV5-1; d_gene: .; CDR3aa: CASSLVTAANTGELFF; CDR3nt: TGCGCCAGCAGCTTGGTGACAGCCGCGAACACCGGGGAGCTGTTTTTT
j_gene: TRBJ2-3; abundance: .; v_gene: TRBV5-1; d_gene: .; CDR3aa: CASSYPGEDTQYF; CDR3nt: TGCGCCAGCAGCTATCCCGGGGAGGATACGCAGTATTTT
j_gene: TRBJ1-1; abundance: .; v_gene: TRBV14; d_gene: .; CDR3aa: CASHRLMNTEAFF; CDR3nt: TGTGCCAGCCACCGGTTGATGAACACTGAAGCTTTCTTT
j_gene: TRBJ2-7; abundance: .; v_gene: TRBV11-1; d_gene: .; CDR3aa: CASSSGQPSSYEQYF; CDR3nt: TGTGCCAGCAGCTCTGGACAGCCGAGCTCCTACGAGCAGTACTTC
j_gene: TRBJ1-1; abundance: .; v_gene: TRBV29-1; d_gene: TRBD1; CDR3aa: CSVSGQGFTEAFF; CDR3nt: TGCAGCGTGAGCGGACAGGGGTTCACTGAAGCTTTCTTT
j_gene: TRBJ2-3; abundance: .; v_gene: TRBV29-1; d_gene: .; CDR3aa: CSVAGASTDTQYF; CDR3nt: TGCAGCGTTGCGGGAGCTAGCACAGATACGCAGTATTTT
j_gene: TRBJ2-3; abundance: .; v_gene: TRBV18; d_gene: .; CDR3aa: CASSPLAKADTQYF; CDR3nt: TGTGCCAGCTCACCTTTAGCGAAGGCAGATACGCAGTATTTT
j_gene: TRBJ2-1; abundance: .; v_gene: TRBV9; d_gene: TRBD2; CDR3aa: CASSPRGTDNEQFF; CDR3nt: TGTGCCAGCAGCCCGCGGGGGACTGACAATGAGCAGTTCTTC